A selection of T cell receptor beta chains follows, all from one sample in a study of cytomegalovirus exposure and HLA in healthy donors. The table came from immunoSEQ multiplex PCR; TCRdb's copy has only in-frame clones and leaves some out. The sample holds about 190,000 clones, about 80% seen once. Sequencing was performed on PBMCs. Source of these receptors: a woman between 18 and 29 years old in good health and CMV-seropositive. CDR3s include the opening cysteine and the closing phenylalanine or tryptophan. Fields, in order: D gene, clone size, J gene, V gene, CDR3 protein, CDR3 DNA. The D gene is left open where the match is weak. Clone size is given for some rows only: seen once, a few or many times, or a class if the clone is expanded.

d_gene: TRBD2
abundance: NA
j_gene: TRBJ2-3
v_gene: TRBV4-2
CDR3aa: CASSQDSSGRTDTQYF
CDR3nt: TGTGCCAGCAGCCAAGATTCTAGCGGTCGCACAGATACGCAGTATTTT

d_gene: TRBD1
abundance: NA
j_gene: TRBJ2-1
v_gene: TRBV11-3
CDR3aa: CASSFGTGVRNEQFF
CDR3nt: TGTGCCAGCAGCTTCGGGACAGGGGTACGCAATGAGCAGTTCTTC

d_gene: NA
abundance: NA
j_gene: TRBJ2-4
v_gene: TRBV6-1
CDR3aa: CASSEDLTGCGYGIQYF
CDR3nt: TGTGCCAGCAGTGAAGACCTAACCGGGTGCGGGTATGGCATTCAGTACTTC

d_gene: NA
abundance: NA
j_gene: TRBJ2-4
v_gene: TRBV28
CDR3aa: CASSFGASIQYF
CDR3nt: TGTGCCAGCAGTTTTGGGGCTAGCATTCAGTACTTC

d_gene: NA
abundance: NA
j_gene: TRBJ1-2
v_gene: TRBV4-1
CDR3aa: CASSQDSGIYGYTF
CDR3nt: TGCGCCAGCAGCCAAGATTCGGGGATCTATGGCTACACCTTC

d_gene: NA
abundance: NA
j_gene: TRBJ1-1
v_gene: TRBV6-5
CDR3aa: CASSYSGGGQAFF
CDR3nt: TGTGCCAGCAGTTACTCTGGGGGGGGACAAGCTTTCTTT

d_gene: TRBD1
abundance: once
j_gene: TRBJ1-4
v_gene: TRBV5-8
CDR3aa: CASSPRDRVKLFF
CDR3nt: TGTGCCAGCAGCCCAAGGGACAGAGTGAAACTGTTTTTT

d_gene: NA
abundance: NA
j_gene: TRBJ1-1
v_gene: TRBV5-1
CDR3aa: CASSLDVVDEVAFF
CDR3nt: TGCGCCAGCAGCTTGGACGTTGTAGATGAGGTAGCTTTCTTT

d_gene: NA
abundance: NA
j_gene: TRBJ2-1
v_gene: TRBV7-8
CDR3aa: CASSLELRDEQFF
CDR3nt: TGTGCCAGCAGCTTAGAGCTGAGGGATGAGCAGTTCTTC

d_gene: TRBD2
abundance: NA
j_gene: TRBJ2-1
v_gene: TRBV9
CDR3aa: CASSGNPGGGRYNEQFF
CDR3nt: TGTGCCAGCAGCGGGAACCCGGGCGGGGGGCGGTACAATGAGCAGTTCTTC

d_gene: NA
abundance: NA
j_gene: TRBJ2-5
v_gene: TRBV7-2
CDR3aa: CASSLSQVLGTQYF
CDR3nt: TGTGCCAGCAGCTTGTCCCAGGTCCTGGGGACCCAGTACTTC

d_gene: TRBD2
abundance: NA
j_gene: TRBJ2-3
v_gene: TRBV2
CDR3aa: CASSGLAGGRSTDTQYF
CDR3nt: TGTGCCAGCAGTGGACTAGCGGGGGGGCGGAGCACAGATACGCAGTATTTT

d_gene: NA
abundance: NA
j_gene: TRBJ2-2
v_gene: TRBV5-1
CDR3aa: CASSLVHNRNTGELFF
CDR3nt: TGCGCCAGCAGCTTGGTACATAACCGAAACACCGGGGAGCTGTTTTTT

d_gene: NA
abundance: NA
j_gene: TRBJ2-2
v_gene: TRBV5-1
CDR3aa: CASSLVAGRFAGELFF
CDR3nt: TGCGCCAGCAGCTTGGTGGCGGGGAGGTTTGCCGGGGAGCTGTTTTTT

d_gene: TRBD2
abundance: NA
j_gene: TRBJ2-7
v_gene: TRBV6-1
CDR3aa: CASSVTGEGSYEQYF
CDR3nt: TGTGCCAGCAGTGTTACGGGGGAGGGGTCCTACGAGCAGTACTTC

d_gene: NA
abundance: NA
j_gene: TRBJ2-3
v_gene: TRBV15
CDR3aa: CATSRGLDVSYTQYF
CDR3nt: TGTGCCACCAGCAGAGGACTAGATGTGTCATATACGCAGTATTTT

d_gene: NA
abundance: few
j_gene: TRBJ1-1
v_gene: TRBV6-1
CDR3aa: CASSESGNRETEAFF
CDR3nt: TGTGCCAGCAGTGAAAGTGGAAACAGGGAAACTGAAGCTTTCTTT

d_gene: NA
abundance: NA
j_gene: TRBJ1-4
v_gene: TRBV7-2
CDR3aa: CASSLPRGFPTNEKLFF
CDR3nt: TGTGCCAGCAGCTTACCGCGGGGGTTTCCAACTAATGAAAAACTGTTTTTT

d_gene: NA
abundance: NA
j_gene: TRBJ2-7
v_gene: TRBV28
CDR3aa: CASLSRVGTYEQYF
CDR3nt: TGTGCCAGCCTGTCCAGGGTAGGAACCTACGAGCAGTACTTC

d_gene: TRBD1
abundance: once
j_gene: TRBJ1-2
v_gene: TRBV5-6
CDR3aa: CASSPGQGAYGYTF
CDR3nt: TGTGCCAGCAGCCCGGGACAGGGGGCTTATGGCTACACCTTC

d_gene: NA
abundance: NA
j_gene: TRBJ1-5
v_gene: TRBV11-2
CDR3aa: CAPSGRGNQPQHF
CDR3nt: TGTGCCCCTTCGGGAAGGGGCAATCAGCCCCAGCATTTT

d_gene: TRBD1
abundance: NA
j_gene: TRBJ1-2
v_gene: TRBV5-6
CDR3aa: CASSWDRGLPYNFNYGYTF
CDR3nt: TGTGCCAGCAGCTGGGACAGGGGGTTACCCTACAACTTTAACTATGGCTACACCTTC

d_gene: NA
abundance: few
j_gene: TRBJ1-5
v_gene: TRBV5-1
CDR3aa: CASSLVGGNSNQPQHF
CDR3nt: TGCGCCAGCAGCTTGGTAGGCGGAAATAGCAATCAGCCCCAGCATTTT

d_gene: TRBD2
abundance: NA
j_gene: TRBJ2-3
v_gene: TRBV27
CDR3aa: CASSLSGLAGPTDTQYF
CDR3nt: TGTGCCAGCAGTTTATCAGGGCTAGCGGGACCCACAGATACGCAGTATTTT

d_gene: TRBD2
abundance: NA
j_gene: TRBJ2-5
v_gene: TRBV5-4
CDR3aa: CASSLEPSGGAGETQYF
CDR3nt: TGTGCCAGCAGCTTGGAACCCAGCGGGGGGGCCGGAGAGACCCAGTACTTC

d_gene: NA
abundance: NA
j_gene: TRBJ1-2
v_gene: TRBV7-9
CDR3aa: CASTLDGDGYTF
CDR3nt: TGTGCCAGCACCCTGGACGGGGATGGCTACACCTTC

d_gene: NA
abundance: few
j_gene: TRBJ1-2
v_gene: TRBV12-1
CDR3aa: CASSVDRSYGYTF
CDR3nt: TGTGCCAGCAGCGTGGACAGAAGCTATGGCTACACCTTC

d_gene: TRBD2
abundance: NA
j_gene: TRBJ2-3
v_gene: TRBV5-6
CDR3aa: CASSFLAGGTDTQYF
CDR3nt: TGTGCCAGCAGCTTCCTAGCGGGGGGCACAGATACGCAGTATTTT

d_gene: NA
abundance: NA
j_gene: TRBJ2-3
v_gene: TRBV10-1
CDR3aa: CASSELSQGSHTDTQYF
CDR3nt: TGCGCCAGCAGTGAACTATCCCAGGGCTCCCACACAGATACGCAGTATTTT

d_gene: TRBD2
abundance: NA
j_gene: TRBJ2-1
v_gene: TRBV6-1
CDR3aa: CASSELAGGHNEQFF
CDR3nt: TGTGCCAGCAGTGAACTAGCGGGGGGGCATAATGAGCAGTTCTTC

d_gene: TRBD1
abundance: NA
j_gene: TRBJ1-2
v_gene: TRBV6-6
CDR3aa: CASSATGGNYGYTF
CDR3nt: TGTGCCAGCAGTGCGACAGGGGGGAACTATGGCTACACCTTC

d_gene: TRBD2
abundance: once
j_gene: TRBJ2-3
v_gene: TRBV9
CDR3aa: CASSVEAGVSDTQYF
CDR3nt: TGTGCCAGCAGCGTAGAAGCGGGGGTTTCAGATACGCAGTATTTT

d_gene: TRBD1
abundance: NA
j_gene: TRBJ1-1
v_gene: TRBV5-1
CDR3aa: CASSPGQEAMNTEAFF
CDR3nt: TGCGCCAGCAGCCCAGGACAGGAAGCCATGAACACTGAAGCTTTCTTT